The next 23 T cell receptor beta chains were all read from a single sample in a study of read filtering for tumor transcriptome and immune sequencing. Molecular barcoded adaptors covering alpha/delta and beta/gamma chains were used on about 0.4 ug RNA. TCRdb used MiXCR to reprocess the reads, holding one entry per CDR3 protein. The sample consists of roughly 41,000 distinct CDR3 sequences, roughly 13% of them appearing once. Sequencing input: a population of CD138-negative cells sorted from bone marrow. The receptors derive from a donor over 35 with multiple myeloma.

Regarding this clonotype: Just one base apart from a much larger clone, this may be a read error. J is TRBJ2-1 and V is TRBV4-1; 8 nucleotides align to TRBD2. Per the germline V gene, CDR1 is MGHRA and CDR2 is YSYEKL. The CDR3 extends over 15 amino acids. Losses at the gene ends were 4 bases for V and 5 bases for J; bases not matched to a gene: 7. The CDR3, as DNA: TGCGCCAGCAGCCCGCCGGGACTAGGCCACAATGAGCAGTTCTTC. Translation gives CASSPPGLGHNEQFF.

This clonotype was seen a few times. V usage is TRBV7-2 and J usage is TRBJ1-5, with 7 bases matching TRBD1. The CDR3 has 13 residues. Germline V gives CDR1 SGHTA, CDR2 FQGNSA. J gave up 7 bases and V 5 bases, and 5 bases lay outside the gene matches. The CDR3 is CASSTGDGQPQHF. As DNA, the CDR3 is TGTGCCAGCAGCACAGGGGACGGGCAGCCCCAGCATTTT.

Many counts were recorded for this clonotype. J is TRBJ2-1 and V is TRBV5-4, with 9 bases that match TRBD2. CDR1 and CDR2 (germline): SGHNT, YYREEE (reference sequence). The CDR3 has 15 amino acids. J lost 5 bases, V lost 3 bases, and 6 bases had no gene match. The CDR3, as DNA: TGTGCCAGCAGCTCAATAGCGGGAGCGGACAATGAGCAGTTCTTC. Its translation: CASSSIAGADNEQFF.

This clonotype was counted ten times or more. The chain has TRBV30 and TRBJ2-7; D possibly matches TRBD1 or TRBD2 (5 bases each). The V and J ends lost 2 bases and 3 bases respectively, with 11 bases between them. Germline assignment: CDR1 GTSNPN and CDR2 SVGIG (reference sequence). The CDR3 spans 13 residues. As DNA, the CDR3 is TGTGCCTGGAGTTCCGGGGCCATCTACGAGCAGTACTTC. It specifies CAWSSGAIYEQYF.

This clonotype was seen ten or more times. The chain employs TRBV5-5 and TRBJ2-3; D uncertain. Per the germline V gene, CDR1 is SGHKS and CDR2 is YYEKEE (reference sequence). This CDR3 has 14 amino acids. V lost 0 bases and J 3 bases, leaving 8 bases between the germline ends. The CDR3 protein is CASSLVGNTDTQYF. The CDR3 coding sequence is TGTGCCAGCAGCTTGGTAGGGAATACAGATACGCAGTATTTT.

This clonotype appeared many times. This chain links TRBV7-2 with TRBJ2-7; 8 positions agree with TRBD1. Per germline, CDR1 SGHTA and CDR2 FQGNSA. The CDR3 is made up of 14 amino acids. The V gene end was trimmed by 2 bases and the J gene end by 2 bases; junction bases not matched to a gene: 2. CDR3 sequence reads: CASSLSGGPYEQYF. In nucleotides, the CDR3 is TGTGCCAGCAGCTTATCAGGGGGCCCCTACGAGCAGTACTTC. The full variable domain, its missing parts supplied by reference TRBV7-2 and TRBJ2-7, is GAGVSQSPSNKVTEKGKDVELRCDPISGHTALYWYRQSLGQGLEFLIYFQGNSAPDKSGLPSDRFSAERTGGSVSTLTIQRTQQEDSAVYLCASSLSGGPYEQYFGPGTRLTVT.

Many counts were recorded for this clonotype. This rearrangement joins TRBV20-1 to TRBJ2-6; D gene ambiguous. Deletions cut 0 bases from V and 1 base from J, with 10 bases between. The CDR3 runs to 16 residues. CDR1 and CDR2 from the germline V gene are DFQATT and SNEGSKA (reference sequence). The CDR3 bases are TGCAGTGCTAGAGAGAGGTCCGTATCTGGGGCCAACGTCCTGACTTTC. Protein product: CSARERSVSGANVLTF.

This chain joins TRBV5-1 and TRBJ2-2; 9 bases match TRBD1. The CDR3 runs to 15 residues. CDR1 and CDR2 (germline): SGHRS, YFSETQ. V was clipped by 5 bases and J by 5 bases; unmatched bases: 7. This chain's CDR3 is CASRGTGGRTGELFF. In nucleotides, the CDR3 is TGCGCCAGCAGGGGTACAGGGGGCAGAACCGGGGAGCTGTTTTTT.

The V and J genes are TRBV5-5 and TRBJ2-5, with D hard to call. Germline CDR1 is SGHKS and CDR2 is YYEKEE (reference sequence). This CDR3 has 14 amino acids. The V gene lost 7 bases and the J gene lost 5 bases, with 18 bases spanning the gap. This chain's CDR3 is CASGPGLSPETQYF. Written as DNA, the CDR3 is TGTGCCAGCGGCCCTGGTTTATCCCCTGAGACCCAGTACTTC.

A word on this clonotype: The junction shows a germline mismatch at one end, possibly a read error. The chain employs TRBV6-1 and TRBJ2-3; D gene unclear. The CDR3 runs to 15 residues. Germline V gene data show CDR1 as MNHNS and CDR2 as SASEGT. In DNA, the CDR3 is TGTGCCAGCAGCAGAGAAAGACAAAACACAGATACGCTGTATTTT. Its protein product is CASSRERQNTDTLYF.

This clonotype was recorded a few times. A much larger clone is a single base away; this may be a read error. The chain is built from TRBV11-2 and TRBJ2-7; possibly TRBD2 for D (6 bases). This CDR3 comprises 15 residues. CDR1 is SGHAT and CDR2 is FQNNGV in the germline V gene. Trimming removed 1 base at V and 4 bases at J, with 14 bases between. CDR3 amino acids: CASSLAAGKDYEQYF. The CDR3 region has the DNA TGTGCCAGCAGCTTAGCCGCGGGAAAGGATTACGAGCAGTACTTC.

This clonotype was observed many times. The chain has TRBV6-6 and TRBJ2-1; D is undetermined. Trimming took off 6 bases at V and 5 bases at J, with 8 bases between the two ends. The germline V gene has CDR1 MNHNY and CDR2 SVGAGI (reference sequence). There are 12 residues in the CDR3. The CDR3 sequence is CASSTKNNEQFF. The CDR3 DNA reads TGTGCCAGCAGCACTAAAAACAATGAGCAGTTCTTC.

This clonotype came up many times. This chain joins TRBV27 and TRBJ2-7, with TRBD1 as a possible D gene (6 bases). Germline lookup yields CDR1 MNHEY and CDR2 SMNVEV (reference sequence). V was pared by 3 bases and J by 4 bases, with 25 bases between. The CDR3 loop spans 18 amino acids. The CDR3 DNA reads as TGTGCCAGCAGTTTCCTGCACAGGGTTATAGTGGGATCGTACGAGCAGTACTTC. This sequence encodes CASSFLHRVIVGSYEQYF.

The chain links TRBV7-8 to TRBJ2-1, with D unclear. The CDR3 is 11 amino acids. V lost 3 bases and J lost 8, with 5 bases in between. CDR1 SGHVS and CDR2 FQNEAQ come from the germline V gene. CDR3 in amino acids: CASSFSDEQFF. The CDR3 DNA sequence: TGTGCCAGCAGCTTCAGCGATGAGCAGTTCTTC.

This clonotype was counted ten times or more. V usage is TRBV12-3 or TRBV12-4 and J usage is TRBJ1-1, with 9 positions matching TRBD1. The CDR3 is made up of 13 amino acids. J gave up 5 bases and V 3 bases, and 1 base lay outside the gene matches. The CDR3: CASSLDRGTEAFF. CDR3 nucleotide sequence: TGTGCCAGCAGTTTGGACAGGGGAACTGAAGCTTTCTTT.

This clonotype was detected many times. CDR3 nucleotides: TGTGCCAGCATTAACAACCAGGGGGCCTACGAGCAGTACTTC. Protein product: CASINNQGAYEQYF. This rearrangement joins TRBV6-6 to TRBJ2-7; 7 bases map to TRBD1. The germline CDR1 and CDR2 sequences are MNHNY and SVGAGI (reference sequence). Losses at the gene ends were 7 bases for V and 2 bases for J; bases not matched to a gene: 8. This CDR3 region has 14 residues.

This clonotype was detected ten times or more. The rearrangement links TRBV5-1 to TRBJ2-7, with D tentatively TRBD2 (6 bases). Germline CDR1 SGHRS, CDR2 YFSETQ. This CDR3 has 13 amino acids. Trimming removed 1 base at V and 2 bases at J, with 7 bases between. The CDR3 region has the DNA TGCGCCAGCAGCTTGTCGGGGGCCTACGAGCAGTACTTC. Residues: CASSLSGAYEQYF.

Comments on this clonotype: This may come from a read error, since a much larger clone is one base off. The rearrangement links TRBV10-3 to TRBJ2-3; a weak D match, TRBD2 (7 bases). CDR1 ENHRY and CDR2 SYGVKD come from the germline V gene. This CDR3 is built from 14 residues. The CDR3 DNA reads as TGTGCCGTCAGTGGGGGCGGGAGTACAGATACGCAGTATTTT. It is translated as CAVSGGGSTDTQYF.

This clonotype was detected ten times or more. The rearrangement uses TRBV20-1 and TRBJ2-1, with 8 bases lining up with TRBD2. Germline values: CDR1 DFQATT, CDR2 SNEGSKA (reference sequence). The V segment lost 1 base and the J segment 8 bases; nucleotides outside the gene matches: 4. The CDR3 runs to 13 residues. CDR3 sequence: CSARGTSSHEQFF. The DNA for the CDR3 is TGCAGTGCTAGAGGGACTAGCTCCCATGAGCAGTTCTTC.

This clonotype was counted many times. J is TRBJ2-1 and V is TRBV6-2 or TRBV6-3; 8 bases align to TRBD1. Germline CDR1 reads MNHEY; CDR2 reads SVGEGT. V lost 7 bases to trimming and J lost 2 bases; unmatched junction nucleotides: 7. The CDR3 is 15 residues long. CDR3 nucleotides: TGTGCCAGCACCAAGACAGGGGAGACCTACAATGAGCAGTTCTTC. Translating gives CASTKTGETYNEQFF.

Many counts were recorded for this clonotype. The rearrangement links TRBV5-1 to TRBJ2-3; 8 bases line up with TRBD1. This CDR3 is built from 18 residues. Looked up from germline, CDR1 is SGHRS and CDR2 is YFSETQ. Trimming at V came to 3 bases and at J to 4 bases, leaving 16 bases not matched to a gene. CDR3 region: CASSSRTGLQANPDTQYF. The CDR3 bases are TGCGCCAGCAGCTCCCGGACAGGGCTCCAGGCGAACCCAGATACGCAGTATTTT.

This clonotype has more than one count but fewer than ten. The chain combines TRBV20-1 with TRBJ2-5, with unresolved D. CDR3 size: 13 residues. Trimming took off 2 bases at V and 2 bases at J, with 9 bases between the two ends. The germline CDR1 and CDR2 sequences are DFQATT and SNEGSKA (reference sequence). The CDR3 nucleotides are TGCAGTGCTAGATCTGTAAATCAAGAGACCCAGTACTTC. Translating gives CSARSVNQETQYF.

This clonotype was detected many times. The rearrangement joins TRBV2 to TRBJ2-5; 8 nucleotides match TRBD2. V trimming: 6 bases; J trimming: 7 bases; junction bases outside the gene matches: 7. CDR1 and CDR2 (germline): SNHLY, FYNNEI. The CDR3 is made up of 13 amino acids. CDR3 region: CASRLKREWTQYF. CDR3 sequence (DNA): TGTGCCAGCAGACTAAAGCGGGAGTGGACCCAGTACTTC.